The following is a T cell receptor beta chain sequence with its context. Germline-derived CDR1 and CDR2 are MGHDK and SYGVNS. V was clipped by 3 bases and J by 3 bases; unmatched bases: 5. The CDR3 totals 14 residues. The data are from a study of T cells after somatic rescue of genetic block. Produced via immunoSEQ multiplex PCR; TCRdb's table is partial and in-frame only. The data show about 88,000 clones, 75% to 90% seen once. This TCR came from a young woman. V usage is TRBV25-1 and J usage is TRBJ2-7; 7 bases fit TRBD2. Sequencing input: peripheral blood mononuclear cells (PBMCs). This CDR3 reads CASSEGLPNYEQYF. The CDR3 DNA follows: TGTGCCAGCAGTGAGGGACTACCTAACTACGAGCAGTACTTC.